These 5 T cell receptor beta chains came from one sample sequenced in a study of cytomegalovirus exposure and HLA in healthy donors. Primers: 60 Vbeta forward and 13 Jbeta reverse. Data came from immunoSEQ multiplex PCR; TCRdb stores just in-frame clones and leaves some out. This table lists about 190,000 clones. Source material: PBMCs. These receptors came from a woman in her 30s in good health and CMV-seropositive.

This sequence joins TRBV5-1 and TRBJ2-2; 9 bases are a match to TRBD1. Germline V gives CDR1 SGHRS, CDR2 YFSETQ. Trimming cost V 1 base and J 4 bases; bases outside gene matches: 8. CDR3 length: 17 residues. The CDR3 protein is CASSLQPGQGGTGELFF. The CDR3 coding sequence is TGCGCCAGCAGCTTGCAACCGGGACAGGGTGGCACCGGGGAGCTGTTTTTT.

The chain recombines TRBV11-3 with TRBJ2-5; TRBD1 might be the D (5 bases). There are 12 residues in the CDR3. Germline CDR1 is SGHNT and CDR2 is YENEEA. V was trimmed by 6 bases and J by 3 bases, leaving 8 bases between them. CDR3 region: CASRGREETQYF. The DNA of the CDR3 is TGTGCCAGCAGGGGCAGGGAAGAGACCCAGTACTTC.

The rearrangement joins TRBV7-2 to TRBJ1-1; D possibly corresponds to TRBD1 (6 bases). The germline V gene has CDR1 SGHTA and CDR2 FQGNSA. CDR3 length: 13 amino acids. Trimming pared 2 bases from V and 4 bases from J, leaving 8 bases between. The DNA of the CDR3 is TGTGCCAGCAGCTTACAGGGGTCCACTGAAGCTTTCTTT. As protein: CASSLQGSTEAFF.

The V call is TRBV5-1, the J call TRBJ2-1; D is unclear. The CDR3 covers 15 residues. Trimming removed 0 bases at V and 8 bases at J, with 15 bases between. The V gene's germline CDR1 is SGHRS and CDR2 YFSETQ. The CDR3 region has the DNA TGCGCCAGCAGCTTGGAGGCCCCCAAGGCGGATGAGCAGTTCTTC. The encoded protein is CASSLEAPKADEQFF.

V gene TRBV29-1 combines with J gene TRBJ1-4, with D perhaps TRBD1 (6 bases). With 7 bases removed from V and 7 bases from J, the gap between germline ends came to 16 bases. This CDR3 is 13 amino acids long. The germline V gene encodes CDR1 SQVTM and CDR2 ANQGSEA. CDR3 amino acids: CSAYRDTGEKLFF. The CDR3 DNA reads TGCAGCGCATACCGGGACACAGGTGAAAAACTGTTTTTT. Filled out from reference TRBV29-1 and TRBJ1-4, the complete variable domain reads SAVISQKPSRDICQRGTSLTIQCQVDSQVTMMFWYRQQPGQSLTLIATANQGSEATYESGFVIDKFPISRPNLTFSTLTVSNMSPEDSSIYLCSAYRDTGEKLFFGSGTQLSVL.